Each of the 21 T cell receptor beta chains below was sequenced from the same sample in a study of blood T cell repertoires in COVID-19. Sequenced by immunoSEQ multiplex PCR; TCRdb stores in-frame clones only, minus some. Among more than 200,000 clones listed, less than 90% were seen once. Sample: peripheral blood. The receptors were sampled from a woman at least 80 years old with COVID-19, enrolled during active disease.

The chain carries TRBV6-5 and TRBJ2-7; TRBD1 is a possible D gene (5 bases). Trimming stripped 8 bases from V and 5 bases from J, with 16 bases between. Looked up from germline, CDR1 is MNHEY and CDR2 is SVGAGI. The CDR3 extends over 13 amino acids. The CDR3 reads CASAVADRNEQYV. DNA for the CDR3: TGTGCCAGCGCCGTGGCTGACAGAAACGAGCAGTACGTC.

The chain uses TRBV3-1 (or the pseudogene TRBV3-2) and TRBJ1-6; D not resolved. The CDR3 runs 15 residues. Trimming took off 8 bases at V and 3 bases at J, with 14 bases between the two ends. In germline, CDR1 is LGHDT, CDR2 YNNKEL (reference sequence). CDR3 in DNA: TGTGCCAGCCGTGACCAGACAAGCTATAATTCACCCCTCCACTTT. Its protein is CASRDQTSYNSPLHF.

Written as DNA, the CDR3 is TGTGCCAGCAGGGATTCAGGGAACTATGGCTACACCTTC. This encodes CASRDSGNYGYTF. The V and J genes are TRBV28 and TRBJ1-2; D perhaps matches TRBD1 (5 bases). CDR1 is MDHEN, CDR2 SYDVKM, per germline. Between the trimmed V and J ends, which lost 6 bases and 2 bases, there was a span of 10 bases. The CDR3 totals 13 residues.

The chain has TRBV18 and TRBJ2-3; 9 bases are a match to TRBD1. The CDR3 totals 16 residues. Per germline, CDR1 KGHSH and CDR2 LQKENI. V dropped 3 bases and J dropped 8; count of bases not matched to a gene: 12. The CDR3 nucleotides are TGTGCCAGCTCACCGCCATCCACACAGGGGGCAGGTACGCAGTATTTT. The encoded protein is CASSPPSTQGAGTQYF. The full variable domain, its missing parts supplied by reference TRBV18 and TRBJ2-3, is NAGVMQNPRHLVRRRGQEARLRCSPMKGHSHVYWYRQLPEEGLKFMVYLQKENIIDESGMPKERFSAEFPKEGPSILRIQQVVRGDSAAYFCASSPPSTQGAGTQYFGPGTRLTVL.

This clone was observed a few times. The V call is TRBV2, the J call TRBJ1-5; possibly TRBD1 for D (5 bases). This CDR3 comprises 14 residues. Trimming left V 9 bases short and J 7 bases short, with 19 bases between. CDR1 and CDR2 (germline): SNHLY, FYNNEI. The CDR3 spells CASNRFSYQQPQHF. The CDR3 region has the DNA TGTGCCAGTAACAGGTTTAGCTACCAACAGCCCCAGCATTTT.

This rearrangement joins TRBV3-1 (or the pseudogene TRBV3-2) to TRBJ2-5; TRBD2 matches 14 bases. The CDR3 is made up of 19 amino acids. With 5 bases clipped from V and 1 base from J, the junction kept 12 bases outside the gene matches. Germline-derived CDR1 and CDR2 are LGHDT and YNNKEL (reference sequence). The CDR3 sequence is CASSEGRTSGGTLQETQYF. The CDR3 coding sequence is TGTGCCAGCAGCGAGGGGCGGACTAGCGGGGGGACCCTCCAAGAGACCCAGTACTTC.

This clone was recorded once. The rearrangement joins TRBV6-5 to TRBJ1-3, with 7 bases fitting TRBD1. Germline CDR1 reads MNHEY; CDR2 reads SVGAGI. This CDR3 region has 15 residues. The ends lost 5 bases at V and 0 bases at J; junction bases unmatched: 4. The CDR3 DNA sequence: TGTGCCAGCAGTCGTGGACAGGCCTCTGGAAACACCATATATTTT. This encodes CASSRGQASGNTIYF.

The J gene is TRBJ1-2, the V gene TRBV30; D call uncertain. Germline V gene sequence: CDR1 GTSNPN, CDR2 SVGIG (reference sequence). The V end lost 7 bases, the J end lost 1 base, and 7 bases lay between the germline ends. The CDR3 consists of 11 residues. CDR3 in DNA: TGTGCCTTCGACAATAACTATGGCTACACCTTC. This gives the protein CAFDNNYGYTF.

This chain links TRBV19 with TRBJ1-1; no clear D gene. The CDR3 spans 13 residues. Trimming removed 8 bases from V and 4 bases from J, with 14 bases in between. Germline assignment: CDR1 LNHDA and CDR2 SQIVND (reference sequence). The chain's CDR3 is CASSELGVTEAFF. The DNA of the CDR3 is TGTGCCAGTTCGGAATTGGGAGTCACTGAAGCTTTCTTT.

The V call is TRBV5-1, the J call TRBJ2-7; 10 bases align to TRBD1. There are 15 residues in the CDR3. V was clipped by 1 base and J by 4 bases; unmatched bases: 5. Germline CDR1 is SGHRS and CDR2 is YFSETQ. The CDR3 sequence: CASSLKEDRGYEQYF. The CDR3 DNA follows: TGCGCCAGCAGCTTGAAGGAGGACAGGGGGTACGAGCAGTACTTC.

The CDR3 DNA sequence: TGTGCCAGCAGTTACGGTCAGGGTTGGGGTCAGCCCCAGCATTTT. This translates into CASSYGQGWGQPQHF. The chain combines TRBV6-2 or TRBV6-3 with TRBJ1-5; TRBD1 is a possible D gene (5 bases). V lost 2 bases, J lost 6 bases, and 14 bases lay in between. Looked up from germline, CDR1 is MNHEY and CDR2 is SVGEGT. CDR3 length: 15 residues.

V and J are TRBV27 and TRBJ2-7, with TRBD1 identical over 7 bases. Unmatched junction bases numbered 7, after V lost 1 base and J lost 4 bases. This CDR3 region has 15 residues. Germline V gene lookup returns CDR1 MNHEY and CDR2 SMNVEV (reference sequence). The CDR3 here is CASSLLVTGKYEQYF. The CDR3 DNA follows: TGTGCCAGCAGTTTATTGGTGACAGGGAAGTACGAGCAGTACTTC.

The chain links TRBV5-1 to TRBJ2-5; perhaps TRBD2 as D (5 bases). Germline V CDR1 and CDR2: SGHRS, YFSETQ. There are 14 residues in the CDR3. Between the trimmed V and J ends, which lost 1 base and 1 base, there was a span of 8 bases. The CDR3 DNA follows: TGCGCCAGCAGCTTGATGGGGAGCCAAGAGACCCAGTACTTC. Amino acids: CASSLMGSQETQYF.

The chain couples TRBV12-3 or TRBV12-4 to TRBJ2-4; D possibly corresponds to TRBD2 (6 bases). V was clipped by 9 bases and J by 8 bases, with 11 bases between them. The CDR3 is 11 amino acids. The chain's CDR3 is CASGRGDIQYF. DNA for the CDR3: TGTGCCAGTGGCCGCGGGGACATTCAGTACTTC.

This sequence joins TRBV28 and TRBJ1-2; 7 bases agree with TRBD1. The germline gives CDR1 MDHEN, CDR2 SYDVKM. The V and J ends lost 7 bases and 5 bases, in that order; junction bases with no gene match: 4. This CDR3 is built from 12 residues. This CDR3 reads CASTPTGYGYTF. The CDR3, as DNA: TGTGCCAGCACCCCGACAGGGTATGGCTACACCTTC.

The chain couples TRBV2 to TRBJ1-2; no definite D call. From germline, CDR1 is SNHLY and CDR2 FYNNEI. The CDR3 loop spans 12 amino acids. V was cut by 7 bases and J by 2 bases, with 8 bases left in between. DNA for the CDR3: TGTGCCAGCAAGCGACCCAACTATGGCTACACCTTC. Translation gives CASKRPNYGYTF.

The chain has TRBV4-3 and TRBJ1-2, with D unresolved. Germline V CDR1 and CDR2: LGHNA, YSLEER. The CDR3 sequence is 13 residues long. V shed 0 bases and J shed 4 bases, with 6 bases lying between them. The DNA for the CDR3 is TGCGCCAGCAGCCAAGATCCAGGCTATGGCTACACCTTC. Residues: CASSQDPGYGYTF.

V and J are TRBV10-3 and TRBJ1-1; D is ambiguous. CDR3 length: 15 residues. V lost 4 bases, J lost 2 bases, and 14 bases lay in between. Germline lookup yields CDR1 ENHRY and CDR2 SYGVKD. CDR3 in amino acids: CAISVGGVRNTEAFF. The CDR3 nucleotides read TGTGCCATCAGTGTGGGAGGAGTCCGAAACACTGAAGCTTTCTTT.

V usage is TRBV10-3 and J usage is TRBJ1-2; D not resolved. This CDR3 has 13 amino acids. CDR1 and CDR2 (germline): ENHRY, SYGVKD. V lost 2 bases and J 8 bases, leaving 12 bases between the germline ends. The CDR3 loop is CAISEVEVGGYTF. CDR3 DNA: TGTGCCATCAGTGAGGTGGAGGTGGGCGGCTACACCTTC.

The DNA of the CDR3 is TGTGCCAGAAGCCGCACGGGGTTAGAGTTCTTC. This encodes CARSRTGLEFF. The chain combines TRBV5-3 with TRBJ2-1, with a weak D call TRBD2 (5 bases). TRBV5-3 is identified as an open reading frame with a role that is uncertain. V lost 4 bases and J 14 bases, leaving 13 bases between the germline ends. The CDR3 spans 11 residues.

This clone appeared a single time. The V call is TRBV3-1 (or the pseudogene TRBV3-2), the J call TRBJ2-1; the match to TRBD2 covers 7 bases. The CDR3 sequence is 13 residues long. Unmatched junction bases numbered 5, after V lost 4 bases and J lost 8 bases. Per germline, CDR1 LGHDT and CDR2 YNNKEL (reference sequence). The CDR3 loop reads CASSRDYLDEQFF. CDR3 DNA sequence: TGTGCCAGCAGCCGGGACTATCTCGATGAGCAGTTCTTC.